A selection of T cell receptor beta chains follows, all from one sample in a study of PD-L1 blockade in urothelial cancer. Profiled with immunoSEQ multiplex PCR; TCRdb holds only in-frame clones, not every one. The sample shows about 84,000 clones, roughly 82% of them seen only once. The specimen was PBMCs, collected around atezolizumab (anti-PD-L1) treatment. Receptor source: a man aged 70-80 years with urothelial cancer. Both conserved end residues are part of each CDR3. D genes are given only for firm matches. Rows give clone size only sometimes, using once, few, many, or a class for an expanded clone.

CASSLALAGGRETQYF	TGTGCCAGCAGCTTAGCACTAGCGGGAGGGCGGGAGACCCAGTACTTC	.	TRBV7-6	TRBJ2-5	TRBD2
CASSLAGGRGTYEQYF	TGTGCCAGCAGCTTAGCTGGCGGGAGAGGGACCTACGAGCAGTACTTC	.	TRBV7-8	TRBJ2-7	TRBD2
CASKHETGTYEQYF	TGTGCCAGCAAGCACGAGACAGGAACCTACGAGCAGTACTTC	.	TRBV2	TRBJ2-7	.
CASSYDRETDTQYF	TGTGCCAGCAGCTACGACAGGGAAACAGATACGCAGTATTTT	.	TRBV11-3	TRBJ2-3	TRBD1
CASSLGTDNEKLFF	TGTGCCAGCAGCTTAGGGACAGACAATGAAAAACTGTTTTTT	.	TRBV7-9	TRBJ1-4	.
CASSHKRTGWETQYF	TGTGCCAGCAGCCACAAACGGACAGGGTGGGAGACCCAGTACTTC	.	TRBV7-8	TRBJ2-5	TRBD1
CAWSVLAGGPDNEQFF	TGTGCCTGGAGTGTACTAGCGGGAGGGCCGGACAATGAGCAGTTCTTC	once	TRBV30	TRBJ2-1	TRBD2
CASSKTSSSGANVLTF	TGTGCCAGCAGCAAGACTTCATCTTCTGGGGCCAACGTCCTGACTTTC	once	TRBV21-1	TRBJ2-6	.
CASSYGQGGFGYTF	TGTGCCAGCAGCTACGGACAGGGAGGATTTGGCTACACCTTC	.	TRBV5-4	TRBJ1-2	TRBD1
CASSIKGLPQETQYF	TGTGCCAGTAGTATTAAGGGACTACCCCAAGAGACCCAGTACTTC	.	TRBV19	TRBJ2-5	TRBD2
CASSYSGGASETQYF	TGTGCCAGCAGCTATTCGGGCGGGGCCTCAGAGACCCAGTACTTC	.	TRBV7-2	TRBJ2-5	.
CASSTAPGTGDYGYTF	TGTGCCAGTAGTACGGCCCCCGGGACAGGGGACTATGGCTACACCTTC	.	TRBV19	TRBJ1-2	TRBD1
CASSSYGTYNEQFF	TGTGCCAGCAGCTCCTACGGTACCTACAATGAGCAGTTCTTC	.	TRBV7-3	TRBJ2-1	.
CASSRGGQVNSPLHF	TGTGCCAGCAGTCGTGGGGGACAGGTTAATTCACCCCTCCACTTT	.	TRBV6-5	TRBJ1-6	TRBD1
CASRSSRSGRSGYTF	TGTGCCAGCAGATCCTCGAGGTCAGGGCGTAGTGGCTACACCTTC	.	TRBV6-5	TRBJ1-2	.
CASSRGTNQPQHF	TGTGCCAGCAGCCGGGGGACCAATCAGCCCCAGCATTTT	.	TRBV7-2	TRBJ1-5	.
CASSLDSEGSDTQYF	TGTGCCAGCAGCTTAGATTCGGAGGGCTCAGATACGCAGTATTTT	once	TRBV11-2	TRBJ2-3	.
CASSYFTGGAETQYF	TGTGCCAGCAGTTACTTCACAGGGGGCGCAGAGACCCAGTACTTC	.	TRBV6-6	TRBJ2-5	TRBD1
CASSLQAGTGLNEKLFF	TGTGCCAGCAGCTTACAAGCGGGAACAGGGTTGAACGAAAAACTGTTTTTT	once	TRBV7-2	TRBJ1-4	.
CASSLGQGYGYTF	TGTGCCAGCAGCTTAGGACAGGGCTATGGCTACACCTTC	.	TRBV7-9	TRBJ1-2	TRBD1
CASTRTGTGLLFGSNTEAFF	TGTGCCAGCACCAGAACCGGGACAGGGTTGCTTTTTGGCTCGAACACTGAAGCTTTCTTT	.	TRBV27	TRBJ1-1	TRBD1
CASSFFGQGRGEQFF	TGTGCCAGCAGTTTTTTTGGACAGGGGCGTGGTGAGCAGTTCTTC	.	TRBV13	TRBJ2-1	TRBD1
CASSSGTSGEPYEQYF	TGCGCCAGCAGCTCCGGGACTAGCGGGGAACCCTACGAGCAGTACTTC	.	TRBV5-1	TRBJ2-7	TRBD2
CASSIDSDSGNTIYF	TGCGCCAGCAGCATCGACAGCGACTCTGGAAACACCATATATTTT	.	TRBV5-1	TRBJ1-3	.
CSVDFGGGVEKLFF	TGCAGCGTTGATTTTGGGGGAGGAGTTGAAAAACTGTTTTTT	.	TRBV29-1	TRBJ1-4	.
CASSFEFSRGRRVNSPLHF	TGTGCCAGCAGCTTTGAGTTTTCAAGGGGGCGCCGGGTTAATTCACCCCTCCACTTT	.	TRBV11-2	TRBJ1-6	TRBD1
CASSLVFGQASTLTYEQYF	TGTGCCAGCAGCTTAGTATTCGGACAGGCTTCCACCTTAACCTACGAGCAGTACTTC	.	TRBV11-2	TRBJ2-7	TRBD1
CASSLVAFGEQYF	TGTGCCAGTAGCCTCGTCGCCTTCGGCGAGCAGTACTTC	.	TRBV19	TRBJ2-7	.
CASSELLDSEQYF	TGTGCCAGCAGTGAACTCCTAGACAGCGAGCAGTACTTC	.	TRBV6-1	TRBJ2-7	.
CASSGSGLAGNLYEQYF	TGTGCCAGCAGCGGCTCGGGACTAGCGGGGAACTTATACGAGCAGTACTTC	.	TRBV7-2	TRBJ2-7	TRBD2
CASSLVQGQETQYF	TGTGCCAGCAGCTTGGTGCAGGGACAAGAGACCCAGTACTTC	.	TRBV5-6	TRBJ2-5	.
CASSQGRTPGRYTF	TGTGCCAGCAGCCAGGGCCGGACTCCCGGGCGCTACACCTTC	.	TRBV14	TRBJ1-2	.
CASTPTRQGSTDTQYF	TGTGCCAGTACCCCAACGCGACAGGGAAGCACAGATACGCAGTATTTT	few	TRBV19	TRBJ2-3	TRBD1
CASSSPGQGAYEQYF	TGTGCCAGCAGTTCACCGGGACAGGGGGCCTACGAGCAGTACTTC	.	TRBV27	TRBJ2-7	TRBD1
CASSRRDSPLHF	TGTGCCAGCTCACGGCGGGATTCACCCCTCCACTTT	.	TRBV18	TRBJ1-6	.
CASSSELAREQFF	TGTGCCAGCAGCTCGGAACTAGCGAGAGAGCAGTTCTTC	.	TRBV5-8	TRBJ2-1	TRBD2
CASSLAGLRGDRVTYEQYF	TGCGCCAGCAGCTTGGCAGGTTTACGTGGGGACAGGGTAACCTACGAGCAGTACTTC	.	TRBV5-1	TRBJ2-7	TRBD1
CASSQAGGLHTEAFF	TGTGCCAGCAGCCAGGCAGGGGGCTTGCACACTGAAGCTTTCTTT	once	TRBV14	TRBJ1-1	TRBD1
CASSGPGGSNQPQHF	TGCGCCAGCAGTGGTCCGGGGGGCAGCAATCAGCCCCAGCATTTT	few	TRBV10-2	TRBJ1-5	.
CASSQGLQGWETQYF	TGCGCCAGCAGCCAGGGGTTACAGGGGTGGGAGACCCAGTACTTC	.	TRBV4-1	TRBJ2-5	TRBD1
CASSLAGGLNEQFF	TGTGCCAGCAGCTTAGCGGGGGGGCTCAATGAGCAGTTCTTC	.	TRBV11-2	TRBJ2-1	TRBD2
CASSHDRGFDEQFF	TGCGCCAGCAGCCACGACAGGGGGTTCGATGAGCAGTTCTTC	.	TRBV4-1	TRBJ2-1	TRBD1
CASSDSSQVRSPLHF	TGTGCCAGCAGTGACTCTTCGCAGGTCCGATCACCCCTCCACTTT	few	TRBV6-4	TRBJ1-6	.
CASSLGDRRVTGELFF	TGTGCCAGCAGCTTAGGGGACAGGAGGGTCACCGGGGAGCTGTTTTTT	.	TRBV13	TRBJ2-2	.
CASSEDVGAGANVLTF	TGTGCCAGCAGTGAGGACGTGGGGGCCGGGGCCAACGTCCTGACTTTC	once	TRBV6-4	TRBJ2-6	.
CASSYAGLGTDTQYF	TGTGCCAGCAGTTACGCAGGGCTGGGCACAGATACGCAGTATTTT	.	TRBV6-5	TRBJ2-3	.
CASSSGDEQYF	TGTGCCAGCAGCTCGGGGGACGAGCAGTACTTC	.	TRBV5-6	TRBJ2-7	.
CASSPNDGGYTQYF	TGTGCCAGCTCACCAAACGACGGCGGATATACGCAGTATTTT	.	TRBV18	TRBJ2-3	.
CASSSNLGLAGVLDTQYF	TGTGCCAGCAGCTCAAACCTCGGACTAGCGGGAGTTTTAGATACGCAGTATTTT	.	TRBV7-2	TRBJ2-3	TRBD2
CAISESNRDRGNSPLHF	TGTGCCATCAGTGAGTCGAACCGGGACAGGGGCAATTCACCCCTCCACTTT	.	TRBV6-1	TRBJ1-6	TRBD1
CASSLIGGIYNEQFF	TGTGCCAGCAGCTTAATTGGGGGCATTTACAATGAGCAGTTCTTC	.	TRBV7-9	TRBJ2-1	.
CASSAGTGGEKLFF	TGTGCCAGCAGCGCCGGGACAGGGGGAGAAAAACTGTTTTTT	few	TRBV9	TRBJ1-4	TRBD1
CASSSASNYGYTF	TGCGCCAGCAGCTCAGCTAGTAACTATGGCTACACCTTC	.	TRBV5-1	TRBJ1-2	.